This T cell receptor (beta chain) came from a study of T cell repertoires in cytomegalovirus infection. Study in general: Both recently identified HLA-C-restricted and well-studied HLA-B-restricted CMV epitopes were used in the study. Matching HLA type and CMV infection were both indicated by public TCR beta signatures.

TCRdb itself ran the reads through MiXCR, one entry per CDR3 protein. The repertoire has approximately 100,000 distinct CDR3 sequences, less than 55% of them found once; the top ten carry approximately 74%. Looked up from germline, CDR1 is LNHDA and CDR2 is SQIVND (reference sequence). This CDR3 is built from 13 residues. Between the trimmed V and J ends, which lost 6 bases and 5 bases, there was a span of 13 bases. Study observations and caveats: Within the response measured ex vivo, HLA-C-restricted CMV-specific TCR beta clonotypes were dominant.

This clonotype was seen more than once but under ten times. Antigen: not known. Sequencing used CD8+ T cells from cultured PBMCs, obtained from culture after CMV antigen stimulation. The source is a human donor in good health (CMV status not recorded). Some clones in this sample may be carry-over from other donors' samples. V gene TRBV19 combines with J gene TRBJ1-1; maybe TRBD1 (5 bases). Here the CDR3 reads CASSGLGGTEAFF. The CDR3 nucleotides are TGTGCCAGTAGCGGGCTCGGGGGGACTGAAGCTTTCTTT.